This TCR beta chain was sequenced during a study of blood T cells in healthy people across ages. Study results and caveats: Both naive CD4+ cell counts and diversity were greater in long-lived donors than in aged donors. Measured against age, TCR beta diversity per million T cells decreased in a roughly linear manner.

With regard to this clonotype: Its matching antigen is unknown. One end of the junction varies from germline; a read error may be responsible.

Donation came from healthy Caucasian individuals in Russia who were aged 6 to 90. Then a second PCR, running about 6 to 12 cycles, was carried out with a sample-barcoded 5' primer and a J-beta primer mix. Every cDNA molecule carried a tag from a template-switch adaptor bearing 12 random nucleotides. TCRdb analysed the 5' RACE reads with MiXCR anew, one entry per CDR3 protein. The sample lists about 1.4 million distinct CDR3 sequences; approximately 60% were seen once. The sequenced sample was blood. This receptor was taken from a man younger than 35 in good health.

The CDR3 DNA reads as TGTGCCAGCAGCCCTGGTAGCGGCCTAGATTACGGGCAGTACTTC. Amino acid sequence: CASSPGSGLDYGQYF. This chain connects TRBV7-9 to TRBJ2-7; a possible D gene is TRBD2 (6 bases). Germline values: CDR1 SEHNR, CDR2 FQNEAQ (reference sequence). The CDR3 has 15 amino acids.